These 9 T cell receptor beta chains were sequenced from one sample in a study of regulatory T cells in long-lasting Graves disease. Regarding time point: persistent/refractory GD, antithyroid drugs over 5 years with positive TRAb. PBMC RNA was the source of the TCR library. To make TCR beta libraries, researchers used iRepertoire HTBI primers and Arm-PCR of CDR3 regions. One entry per CDR3 protein, called by TCRdb with MiXCR from the multiplex PCR reads. Seen here are 400,000 to 450,000 distinct CDR3 sequences, less than 25% observed once, and the top ten hold roughly a quarter. The sample was peripheral blood mononuclear cells (PBMCs), taken when the disease was refractory, from a patient treated with antithyroid drugs. These receptors were collected from a female donor with Graves disease.

This clonotype was found a few times. The gene calls are TRBV27 and TRBJ2-2; D unresolved. Trimming left V 4 bases short and J 3 bases short, with 15 bases between. CDR1 is MNHEY and CDR2 is SMNVEV in the germline V gene (reference sequence). The CDR3 length is 16 residues. CDR3 residues: CASSSAGGLYTGELFF. The CDR3 bases are TGTGCCAGCAGTTCGGCCGGTGGTCTTTACACCGGGGAGCTGTTTTTT.

Only a few counts were recorded for this clonotype. The J gene is TRBJ2-2, the V gene TRBV27, with 10 bases lining up with TRBD1. The V gene end was trimmed by 4 bases and the J gene end by 1 base; junction bases not matched to a gene: 15. Germline V gene data show CDR1 as MNHEY and CDR2 as SMNVEV (reference sequence). The CDR3 sequence is 20 residues long. CDR3 residues: CASSSRSRDRGVRNTGELFF. In nucleotides, the CDR3 is TGTGCCAGCAGTTCCCGGTCCCGGGACAGGGGCGTTAGGAACACCGGGGAGCTGTTTTTT.

V is TRBV5-1 and J is TRBJ2-2, with TRBD1 matching 7 bases. V was pared by 0 bases and J by 0 bases, with 8 bases of the junction left unmatched. CDR1 is SGHRS and CDR2 is YFSETQ in the germline V gene. The CDR3 extends over 18 amino acids. The chain's CDR3 is CASSLARPGQPNTGELFF. The CDR3 DNA is TGCGCCAGCAGCTTGGCAAGGCCGGGACAGCCGAACACCGGGGAGCTGTTTTTT. The whole variable domain, filled in from reference TRBV5-1 and TRBJ2-2, reads KAGVTQTPRYLIKTRGQQVTLSCSPISGHRSVSWYQQTPGQGLQFLFEYFSETQRNKGNFPGRFSGRQFSNSRSEMNVSTLELGDSALYLCASSLARPGQPNTGELFFGEGSRLTVL.

The chain couples TRBV5-1 to TRBJ2-7, with TRBD2 identical over 7 bases. The CDR3 covers 14 residues. Trimming removed 0 bases from V and 2 bases from J; junction bases left unmatched: 2. The germline gives CDR1 SGHRS, CDR2 YFSETQ. The CDR3 bases are TGCGCCAGCAGCTTGGAGCGGGATCCCTACGAGCAGTACTTC. As protein: CASSLERDPYEQYF. Using reference TRBV5-1 and TRBJ2-7 for the parts outside the CDR3, the full variable domain is KAGVTQTPRYLIKTRGQQVTLSCSPISGHRSVSWYQQTPGQGLQFLFEYFSETQRNKGNFPGRFSGRQFSNSRSEMNVSTLELGDSALYLCASSLERDPYEQYFGPGTRLTVT.

The V and J genes are TRBV12-3 or TRBV12-4 and TRBJ1-5; D ambiguous. V was shortened by 1 base and J by 5 bases, with 9 bases between the two germline ends. This CDR3 has 14 amino acids. The CDR3 DNA reads as TGTGCCAGCAGTTTAGAAGGGAATGATCAGCCCCAGCATTTT. Its protein is CASSLEGNDQPQHF.

This chain links TRBV29-1 with TRBJ2-7; 10 nucleotides agree with TRBD1. Trimming cost V 6 bases and J 4 bases; bases outside gene matches: 9. The CDR3 totals 14 residues. Germline CDR1 reads SQVTM; CDR2 reads ANQGSEA. The CDR3 loop is CSVSRQGALYEQYF. The CDR3 DNA sequence: TGCAGCGTCTCCAGACAGGGGGCGCTTTACGAGCAGTACTTC.

CDR3 sequence: CASSERTGGLTGGNTIYF. CDR3 nucleotide sequence: TGTGCCAGCAGTGAACGGACTGGGGGACTTACGGGTGGAAACACCATATATTTT. The chain joins TRBV6-2 or TRBV6-3 to TRBJ1-3, with D possibly being TRBD1 (5 bases). Germline V gene data show CDR1 as MNHEY and CDR2 as SVGEGT. CDR3 length: 18 amino acids. V lost 5 bases, J lost 3 bases, and 23 bases lay in between.

This clonotype was seen only a few times. The chain links TRBV25-1 to TRBJ1-1; possibly TRBD1 for D (5 bases). The CDR3 has 14 amino acids. The V gene's germline CDR1 is MGHDK and CDR2 SYGVNS. Between the trimmed V and J ends, which lost 4 bases and 3 bases, there was a span of 12 bases. Written as DNA, the CDR3 is TGTGCCAGCAGTGTGGCTGGGGGGGACACTGAAGCTTTCTTT. Its protein is CASSVAGGDTEAFF.

Comments on this clonotype: This may come from a read error, since a much larger clone is one base off. V gene TRBV6-2 or TRBV6-3 combines with J gene TRBJ1-5, with 8 positions matching TRBD1. CDR1 and CDR2 from the germline V gene are MNHEY and SVGEGT. The CDR3 loop spans 18 amino acids. After removal of 6 bases from V and 2 bases from J, the junction contained 15 bases not matched to a gene. CDR3 in amino acids: CASRTGTGTPGGNQPQHF. CDR3 DNA sequence: TGTGCCAGCAGAACCGGGACAGGTACCCCCGGGGGCAATCAGCCCCAGCATTTT.